This T cell receptor beta chain derives from a study of blood T cell repertoires in COVID-19. Method: immunoSEQ multiplex PCR; TCRdb's copy keeps in-frame clones and lacks some. Among roughly 300,000 clones listed, under 95% were seen once. Material for sequencing was PBMCs or T cells enriched from blood (not recorded which). This clonotype was obtained from a woman aged 40 to 50 with acute COVID-19.

The CDR3 spells CASSWTAGANVLTF. The CDR3 bases are TGCGCCAGCAGCTGGACAGCCGGGGCCAACGTCCTGACTTTC. The chain employs TRBV5-1 and TRBJ2-6, with D maybe TRBD1 (6 bases). This CDR3 is built from 14 residues. Trimming shortened V by 3 bases and J by 4 bases, and 8 bases separated the two germline ends. In germline, CDR1 is SGHRS, CDR2 YFSETQ.